A selection of T cell receptor beta chains follows, all from one sample in a study of long-term antiretroviral therapy in people with HIV. Some clones are missing from TCRdb's copy, which holds only in-frame ones; the method was immunoSEQ multiplex PCR. The data hold some 15,000 clones, with over 70% observed a single time. This specimen consisted of unsorted PBMCs, obtained 1.2 years before starting antiretroviral therapy. The receptors shown here come from a man aged 25-45 years with HIV. The CDR3 runs from the conserved cysteine through the conserved F or W. A D gene is named only where the DNA matches it firmly. Only some rows state a clone size, as once, few, many or a class for expanded clones.

TGCAGTGCTACGACAGGCAAGGGCTACACCTTC CSATTGKGYTF TRBJ1-2 TRBV20-1 few NA
TGTGCCAGTAGTATAGGCCCCACAGATACGCAGTATTTT CASSIGPTDTQYF TRBJ2-3 TRBV19 NA NA
TGTGCCAGTTCCGGGTCCTACGAGCAGTACTTC CASSGSYEQYF TRBJ2-7 TRBV27 once NA
TGTGCCAGCAGTCTTATCACAGGGGCCGGGCAGTTCTTC CASSLITGAGQFF TRBJ2-1 TRBV27 NA TRBD1
TGTGCCAGTGGGGCATACGAGCAGTACTTC CASGAYEQYF TRBJ2-7 TRBV6-1 NA NA
TGTGCCTGGAGTATGAGTAGGAATTCACCCCTCCACTTT CAWSMSRNSPLHF TRBJ1-6 TRBV30 NA NA
TGTGCCAGCAGCCAAGAAACCGGGGCCAACGTCCTGACTTTC CASSQETGANVLTF TRBJ2-6 TRBV4-2 NA NA
TGTGCCAGCAGTTACTCAGGCGGGAACACCATATATTTT CASSYSGGNTIYF TRBJ1-3 TRBV6-5 NA NA
TGTGCCAGCAGCTCGCCAGGGGGCTACGAGCAGTACTTC CASSSPGGYEQYF TRBJ2-7 TRBV13 NA TRBD1
TGTGCCAGCCACTATTCGGGGCAGGGCTATGGCTACACCTTC CASHYSGQGYGYTF TRBJ1-2 TRBV7-9 NA NA
TGTGCCAGCAGCTTAGCGGATCGCACCTACGAGCAGTACTTC CASSLADRTYEQYF TRBJ2-7 TRBV7-2 NA NA
TGTGCCAGCAGCTCAGGCCCCCAAGAGACCCAGTACTTC CASSSGPQETQYF TRBJ2-5 TRBV7-3 NA NA
TGTGCCAGCAGCCCCAGAGGAACGTTCTCCTACAATGAGCAGTTCTTC CASSPRGTFSYNEQFF TRBJ2-1 TRBV7-9 once NA
TGTGCCAGCAGCGTAGGAGGTCCCGAGGGCAGCACAGATACGCAGTATTTT CASSVGGPEGSTDTQYF TRBJ2-3 TRBV9 NA NA
TGTGCCAGCAGTTCACCCGGGGCAGGGAGCTACAATGAGCAGTTCTTC CASSSPGAGSYNEQFF TRBJ2-1 TRBV28 NA NA
TGTGCCAGCAGAAGACAGGGGTTAACCTACGAGCAGTACTTC CASRRQGLTYEQYF TRBJ2-7 TRBV27 NA TRBD1
TGTGCCAGCAGTGAATGGGACAGGGGCCGGGAACTGTTTTTT CASSEWDRGRELFF TRBJ1-4 TRBV6-1 NA TRBD1
TGCGCCAGCAGCTTGGTTTCAGCGTCTAATGAAAAACTGTTTTTT CASSLVSASNEKLFF TRBJ1-4 TRBV5-1 NA NA
TGTGCCAGTAGCAAGTCCGGGACAGGGAATCAGCCCCAGCATTTT CASSKSGTGNQPQHF TRBJ1-5 TRBV19 NA TRBD1
TGCGCCATCATTTTAGGACGGTATAGCAATCAGCCCCAGCATTTT CAIILGRYSNQPQHF TRBJ1-5 TRBV10-1 NA NA
TGTGCCAGCTTGCGGGGTAACACAGATACGCAGTATTTT CASLRGNTDTQYF TRBJ2-3 TRBV5-5 NA NA
TGCGCCAGCAGCCAAGATAGTCAGGGGTTTCAGCCCCAGCATTTT CASSQDSQGFQPQHF TRBJ1-5 TRBV4-3 NA NA
TGTGCCAGCAGCTTAGCTCCGGGACAGCCCTACGAGCAGTACTTC CASSLAPGQPYEQYF TRBJ2-7 TRBV7-7 NA TRBD1
TGCAGCGCCCTTGGACAGGTTAACGAGCAGTACTTC CSALGQVNEQYF TRBJ2-7 TRBV29-1 NA TRBD1
TGTGCCAGCAGTCTGTCGGAGACAGGGGGCTTAATAGGGGCCAACGTCCTGACTTTC CASSLSETGGLIGANVLTF TRBJ2-6 TRBV27 NA TRBD1
TGTGCCAGCAGCTTTAGCGGGGGCCCATCCTACGAGCAGTACTTC CASSFSGGPSYEQYF TRBJ2-7 TRBV7-8 few TRBD2
TGTGCCAGCAGCCAGAGATTGGGACAGGCGCCCTATGGCTACACCTTC CASSQRLGQAPYGYTF TRBJ1-2 TRBV14 NA TRBD1
TGTGCCGCTCGGGGGACTAGCGGTGTGTGGGGCAATGAGCAGTTCTTC CAARGTSGVWGNEQFF TRBJ2-1 TRBV2 NA TRBD2
TGTGCCAGCAGCGTCCGAGGGGGGGCCCAAGAGACCCAGTACTTC CASSVRGGAQETQYF TRBJ2-5 TRBV9 NA NA
TGTGCCAGCAGTTTTCCCAGGGCGGGCGGGCAACATTTT CASSFPRAGGQHF TRBJ1-5 TRBV28 NA NA
TGTGCCAGCAGCTTGGGGACTGGGCAATACACCGGGGAGCTGTTTTTT CASSLGTGQYTGELFF TRBJ2-2 TRBV5-5 NA NA
TGTGCCAGCAGCCTACTGGCAGGTCCGGGGGGATTATACGAGCAGTACTTC CASSLLAGPGGLYEQYF TRBJ2-7 TRBV12-1 NA NA
TGTGCCAGCTCGCGACAGCTGTCGAACACCGGGGAGCTGTTTTTT CASSRQLSNTGELFF TRBJ2-2 TRBV18 NA NA
TGTGCCAGCAGGGAGGGACCCCCGGCAAATGAGCAGTTCTTC CASREGPPANEQFF TRBJ2-1 TRBV7-2 NA NA
TGTGCCAGCAGCGAGCGGGAGGGATACAATGAGCAGTTCTTC CASSEREGYNEQFF TRBJ2-1 TRBV9 NA TRBD2
TGTGCCAGCAGCCAAGGGACAGAGACTCGAGATACGCAGTATTTT CASSQGTETRDTQYF TRBJ2-3 TRBV4-2 NA NA
TGTGCCACCACAGGGGTGAACACTGAAGCTTTCTTT CATTGVNTEAFF TRBJ1-1 TRBV2 NA TRBD1
TGTGCCAGCAGCTCTACAGAGGATGGGGAAAAACTGTTTTTT CASSSTEDGEKLFF TRBJ1-4 TRBV5-4 NA NA
TGTGCCAGCAGCCAACTGACTAGCGGGAGGGACAATGAGCAGTTCTTC CASSQLTSGRDNEQFF TRBJ2-1 TRBV7-2 once TRBD2
TGCGCCAGCAGCTTACTAGCGGGAGGGCCCTCGAACACCGGGGAGCTGTTTTTT CASSLLAGGPSNTGELFF TRBJ2-2 TRBV5-1 NA TRBD2
TGTGCCAGTAGTATAGATGGCGGGGGGGCCCAAGAGACCCAGTACTTC CASSIDGGGAQETQYF TRBJ2-5 TRBV19 NA TRBD2
TGTGCCAGCAGCCCCTACTTAGGTGGCTTGGAGACCCAGTACTTC CASSPYLGGLETQYF TRBJ2-5 TRBV7-2 once NA
TGTGCCAGCAGCCCCGGGGGCCTTTCTCGCGAGCAGTACTTC CASSPGGLSREQYF TRBJ2-7 TRBV7-3 NA NA
TGCGCCAGCAGCTTGGATGCAGTGGACGAGCAGTACTTC CASSLDAVDEQYF TRBJ2-7 TRBV5-1 NA NA
TGTGCCAGCAGCTTAGCGGGGGGCCGAACAGATACGCAGTATTTT CASSLAGGRTDTQYF TRBJ2-3 TRBV7-2 NA NA
TGTGCCAGCTCACCACCTCTATGGCTAGCGGGGGGAACCTACGAGCAGTACTTC CASSPPLWLAGGTYEQYF TRBJ2-7 TRBV18 NA TRBD2